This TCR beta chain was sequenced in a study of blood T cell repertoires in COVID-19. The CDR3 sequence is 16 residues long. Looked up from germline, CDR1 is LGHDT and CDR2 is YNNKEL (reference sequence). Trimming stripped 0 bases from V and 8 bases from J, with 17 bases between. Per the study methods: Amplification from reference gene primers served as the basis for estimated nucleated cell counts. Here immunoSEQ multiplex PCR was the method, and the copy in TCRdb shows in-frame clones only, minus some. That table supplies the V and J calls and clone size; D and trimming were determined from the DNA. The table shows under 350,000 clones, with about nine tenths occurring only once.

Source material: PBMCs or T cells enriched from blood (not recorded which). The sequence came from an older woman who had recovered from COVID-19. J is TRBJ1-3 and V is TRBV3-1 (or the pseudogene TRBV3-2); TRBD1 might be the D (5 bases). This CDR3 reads CASSQDPQTPTDTIYF. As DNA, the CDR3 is TGTGCCAGCAGCCAAGATCCCCAGACCCCGACAGACACCATATATTTT.